This TCR beta chain emerged from a study of cytomegalovirus exposure and HLA in healthy donors. Across the study: Roughly 180 million T cells yielded approximately 100 million unique TCR beta sequences, as an earlier analysis found. General observations from the study: A later analysis reported that several of the most significant clusters appeared to be linked to common viral pathogens, among them Epstein-Barr virus. Indistinguishable V segments such as TRBV6-2 and TRBV6-3 were excluded.

Regarding this clone: Its target is unknown.

The germline CDR1 and CDR2 sequences are SEHNR and FQNEAQ (reference sequence). This CDR3 has 15 amino acids. Trimming left V 5 bases short and J 0 bases short, with 10 bases between. The PCR ran on 60 Vbeta and 13 Jbeta primers. The protocol was immunoSEQ multiplex PCR, while the TCRdb copy is restricted to in-frame clones and leaves out a portion. The sample contains around 94,000 clones, around 85% of which appear only once. The sequence was collected from a young man in good health and CMV-seronegative. The J gene is TRBJ1-4, the V gene TRBV7-9, with D unclear. The specimen was PBMCs. This CDR3 reads CASSPHGTTNEKLFF. Here the CDR3 DNA reads TGTGCCAGCAGCCCGCACGGTACAACTAATGAAAAACTGTTTTTT.